This T cell receptor (beta chain) was profiled in a study of T-cell reconstitution after alpha-beta-depleted transplantation in children. TCRbeta library preparation incorporated unique molecular identifiers. TCRdb re-called the PCR reads through MiXCR, storing one row per CDR3 protein. This sample has about 540,000 distinct CDR3 sequences, with about 18% found just once. This clonotype has more than one count but fewer than ten. The input for sequencing was PBMCs from the stem cell graft donor, taken from the stem cell graft. This clonotype was obtained from a human donor who donated a stem cell graft to a child with acute lymphoblastic leukemia.

CDR3 in DNA: TGTGCCAGCAGCTTCAACTCCTTACAGGGGCTGGGGTGGACTGAAGCTTTCTTT. Protein product: CASSFNSLQGLGWTEAFF. The chain combines TRBV5-5 with TRBJ1-1, with 7 nucleotides matching TRBD1. The CDR3 covers 18 residues. The germline gives CDR1 SGHKS, CDR2 YYEKEE (reference sequence). J was trimmed by 5 bases and V by 2 bases; bases with no gene match: 18.